A selection of T cell receptor beta chains follows, all from one sample in a study of cytomegalovirus exposure and HLA in healthy donors. TCRdb's copy holds only in-frame clones and misses some; the assay was immunoSEQ multiplex PCR. The sample lists under 200,000 clones; roughly 80% were seen once. Input material: PBMCs. Receptors were obtained from a girl between 10 and 17 years old in good health and CMV-seropositive. Both conserved end residues are part of each CDR3. Fields, in order: J gene, clone size, D gene, V gene, CDR3 DNA, CDR3 protein. A D gene is named only where the DNA matches it firmly. The size of a clone is reported for some rows only, either as once, few or many, or as a class for expanded clones.

j_gene: TRBJ2-5; abundance: -; d_gene: TRBD1; v_gene: TRBV5-1; CDR3nt: TGCGCCAGCAGCCCCTCGCGGGACAGGGGGTTTGAGACCCAGTACTTC; CDR3aa: CASSPSRDRGFETQYF
j_gene: TRBJ2-1; abundance: -; d_gene: TRBD2; v_gene: TRBV15; CDR3nt: TGTGCCACCAGCAGCACCCTAGCGGGAGGTCCGGATGAGCAGTTCTTC; CDR3aa: CATSSTLAGGPDEQFF
j_gene: TRBJ2-7; abundance: few; d_gene: TRBD2; v_gene: TRBV6-5; CDR3nt: TGTGCCAGCAGCCCCGGGACTAGCCCTCATAGGTACTTC; CDR3aa: CASSPGTSPHRYF
j_gene: TRBJ2-7; abundance: -; d_gene: TRBD1; v_gene: TRBV28; CDR3nt: TGTGCCAGCACCCCACCCGGACAGGGCGCCTACGAGCAGTACTTC; CDR3aa: CASTPPGQGAYEQYF
j_gene: TRBJ2-5; abundance: -; d_gene: -; v_gene: TRBV10-1; CDR3nt: TGCGCCAGCAGTGAAGCCCCGGGTCGAGGGGGAGAGACCCAGTACTTC; CDR3aa: CASSEAPGRGGETQYF
j_gene: TRBJ2-5; abundance: -; d_gene: TRBD1; v_gene: TRBV25-1; CDR3nt: TGTGCCAGCAGTCAGACAGGGTACCAAGAGACCCAGTACTTC; CDR3aa: CASSQTGYQETQYF
j_gene: TRBJ2-1; abundance: -; d_gene: -; v_gene: TRBV9; CDR3nt: TGTGCCAGCAGCCCTTTTAGCTCCTACAATGAGCAGTTCTTC; CDR3aa: CASSPFSSYNEQFF
j_gene: TRBJ2-1; abundance: -; d_gene: TRBD1; v_gene: TRBV5-1; CDR3nt: TGCGCCAGCAGCTCGGGGACAGGAGTGGGGGATGAGCAGTTCTTC; CDR3aa: CASSSGTGVGDEQFF
j_gene: TRBJ1-2; abundance: few; d_gene: TRBD1; v_gene: TRBV5-6; CDR3nt: TGTGCCAGCAGCGGGGGGACAGGGATCTATGGCTACACCTTC; CDR3aa: CASSGGTGIYGYTF
j_gene: TRBJ2-5; abundance: -; d_gene: -; v_gene: TRBV14; CDR3nt: TGTGCCAGCAGCCAGGTTGGGCGGGGGCCCGCGGGAAAGACCCAGTACTTC; CDR3aa: CASSQVGRGPAGKTQYF
j_gene: TRBJ2-7; abundance: once; d_gene: -; v_gene: TRBV9; CDR3nt: TGTGCCAGCAGCGTATATAGCGGAAGCTCCTACGAGCAGTACTTC; CDR3aa: CASSVYSGSSYEQYF
j_gene: TRBJ2-3; abundance: -; d_gene: -; v_gene: TRBV18; CDR3nt: TGTGCCAGCTCACGGACGGGGGGCGCGCTAATTAGCACAGATACGCAGTATTTT; CDR3aa: CASSRTGGALISTDTQYF
j_gene: TRBJ1-1; abundance: once; d_gene: -; v_gene: TRBV27; CDR3nt: TGTGCCAGCAGGGCGCGGGGGAACACTGAAGCTTTCTTT; CDR3aa: CASRARGNTEAFF
j_gene: TRBJ2-5; abundance: -; d_gene: TRBD2; v_gene: TRBV5-1; CDR3nt: TGCGCCAGCAGCTCGACCGGGACTAGCGGAGAGACCCAGTACTTC; CDR3aa: CASSSTGTSGETQYF
j_gene: TRBJ1-2; abundance: -; d_gene: -; v_gene: TRBV6-5; CDR3nt: TGTGCCAGCAGTTACTCGTTAGGGGGTCCTAACTATGGCTACACCTTC; CDR3aa: CASSYSLGGPNYGYTF
j_gene: TRBJ2-3; abundance: -; d_gene: TRBD1; v_gene: TRBV25-1; CDR3nt: TGTGCCAGCAGCGGCACCCCGCGGGGACAGGGTCGAGATACGCAGTATTTT; CDR3aa: CASSGTPRGQGRDTQYF
j_gene: TRBJ1-2; abundance: -; d_gene: -; v_gene: TRBV18; CDR3nt: TGTGCCAGCTCAAAACGGGGGGGCTCCAACTATGGCTACACCTTC; CDR3aa: CASSKRGGSNYGYTF
j_gene: TRBJ2-7; abundance: -; d_gene: TRBD2; v_gene: TRBV5-1; CDR3nt: TGCGCCAGCAGCCGGGGGGACGGTTCCTACGAGCAGTACTTC; CDR3aa: CASSRGDGSYEQYF
j_gene: TRBJ1-2; abundance: few; d_gene: -; v_gene: TRBV11-2; CDR3nt: TGTGCCAGCAGCTTAGATTCAGGGCCGTGGGCTAACTATGGCTACACCTTC; CDR3aa: CASSLDSGPWANYGYTF
j_gene: TRBJ2-6; abundance: -; d_gene: TRBD1; v_gene: TRBV7-3; CDR3nt: TGTGCCAGCAGCTTAAGCCGGGACAGGGGGCCATCCGGGGCCAACGTCCTGACTTTC; CDR3aa: CASSLSRDRGPSGANVLTF
j_gene: TRBJ2-2; abundance: -; d_gene: TRBD1; v_gene: TRBV4-1; CDR3nt: TGCGCCAGCAGCCCTAGGACAGGGTATCCCCACACCGGGGAGCTGTTTTTT; CDR3aa: CASSPRTGYPHTGELFF
j_gene: TRBJ1-4; abundance: few; d_gene: -; v_gene: TRBV5-4; CDR3nt: TGTGCCAGCAGCTTGGGTGCAGGAGGAAATGAAAAACTGTTTTTT; CDR3aa: CASSLGAGGNEKLFF
j_gene: TRBJ2-1; abundance: -; d_gene: TRBD1; v_gene: TRBV7-6; CDR3nt: TGTGCCAGCAGCTTAGGGGCAGGGGGCCCCCGTATGGATGAGCAGTTCTTC; CDR3aa: CASSLGAGGPRMDEQFF
j_gene: TRBJ1-1; abundance: -; d_gene: -; v_gene: TRBV28; CDR3nt: TGTGCCAGCAGTCCAACGACAGCAAGGCGGAACACTGAAGCTTTCTTT; CDR3aa: CASSPTTARRNTEAFF
j_gene: TRBJ2-7; abundance: -; d_gene: TRBD1; v_gene: TRBV5-1; CDR3nt: TGCGCCAGCAGCCTACGACAGGGGCAGGGAGAGCAGTACTTC; CDR3aa: CASSLRQGQGEQYF
j_gene: TRBJ1-2; abundance: -; d_gene: TRBD1; v_gene: TRBV19; CDR3nt: TGTGCCAGTATCGAAAACGCCGGGACAGGGGGCGGTTATGGCTACACCTTC; CDR3aa: CASIENAGTGGGYGYTF
j_gene: TRBJ1-1; abundance: -; d_gene: -; v_gene: TRBV7-2; CDR3nt: TGTGCCAGCAGCTTATACATGAACACTGAAGCTTTCTTT; CDR3aa: CASSLYMNTEAFF
j_gene: TRBJ2-5; abundance: -; d_gene: TRBD2; v_gene: TRBV5-1; CDR3nt: TGCGCCAGCAGCCTACGGACTAGTGTGGGAGAGACCCAGTACTTC; CDR3aa: CASSLRTSVGETQYF
j_gene: TRBJ1-1; abundance: -; d_gene: -; v_gene: TRBV14; CDR3nt: TGTGCCAGCAGCAAACCGGGTTTACCTACGGCTTTCTTT; CDR3aa: CASSKPGLPTAFF
j_gene: TRBJ2-7; abundance: -; d_gene: -; v_gene: TRBV7-9; CDR3nt: TGTTCCAGCAGCCTCGGACTACGCGAGCAGTACTTC; CDR3aa: CSSSLGLREQYF
j_gene: TRBJ2-1; abundance: once; d_gene: -; v_gene: TRBV7-9; CDR3nt: TGTGCCAGCAGCGCACTAACCTACAATGAGCAGTTCTTC; CDR3aa: CASSALTYNEQFF
j_gene: TRBJ1-5; abundance: -; d_gene: TRBD1; v_gene: TRBV7-2; CDR3nt: TGTGCCAGCAGTCCCGGACAGGCGATGAATCAGCCCCAGCATTTT; CDR3aa: CASSPGQAMNQPQHF
j_gene: TRBJ1-2; abundance: -; d_gene: -; v_gene: TRBV9; CDR3nt: TGTGCCAGCAGCGTAGAAGTCGGGGGCGGGGGGGGTAACTATGGCTACACCTTC; CDR3aa: CASSVEVGGGGGNYGYTF
j_gene: TRBJ2-3; abundance: -; d_gene: TRBD2; v_gene: TRBV4-3; CDR3nt: TGCGCCAGCAGCCAAGATCCCGGGGGGAGCACAGATACGCAGTATTTT; CDR3aa: CASSQDPGGSTDTQYF
j_gene: TRBJ2-7; abundance: -; d_gene: -; v_gene: TRBV2; CDR3nt: TGTGCCAGCAATCCTGGGGGGGCTAGCGGTACCTACGAGCAGTACTTC; CDR3aa: CASNPGGASGTYEQYF
j_gene: TRBJ2-2; abundance: -; d_gene: -; v_gene: TRBV4-3; CDR3nt: TGCGCCAGCAGCCAAGACAGGGGAACCGGGGAGCTGTTTTTT; CDR3aa: CASSQDRGTGELFF
j_gene: TRBJ2-7; abundance: -; d_gene: -; v_gene: TRBV7-8; CDR3nt: TGTGCCAGCAGCTTAGAATCGCGCGGCTACGAGCAGTACTTC; CDR3aa: CASSLESRGYEQYF